Below are 2 T cell receptor beta chains sequenced from a single sample in a study of blood T cell repertoires in COVID-19. TCRdb's table, derived via immunoSEQ multiplex PCR, lists solely in-frame clones and lacks some. The sample shows about 170,000 clones, 75% to 90% of them seen only once. The source material was PBMCs or T cells enriched from blood (not recorded which). These TCRs come from a woman aged 50 to 60 who had recovered from COVID-19.

The table lists this clone with a few counts. The chain joins TRBV19 to TRBJ2-2; D possibly corresponds to TRBD1 (6 bases). V lost 0 bases, J lost 5 bases, and 19 bases lay in between. The germline CDR1 and CDR2 sequences are LNHDA and SQIVND (reference sequence). The CDR3 runs to 18 residues. DNA of the CDR3: TGTGCCAGTAGTATAGATCTTGGTCAGGGGAGAGGAACCGGGGAGCTGTTTTTT. Translated: CASSIDLGQGRGTGELFF.

Only one count was recorded for this clone. This rearrangement joins TRBV5-1 to TRBJ1-6; TRBD1 matches at 8 bases. J gave up 9 bases and V 0 bases, and 11 bases lay outside the gene matches. The germline gives CDR1 SGHRS, CDR2 YFSETQ. The CDR3 runs to 17 residues. The CDR3 is CASSLEGAGGVSSPLHF. As DNA, the CDR3 is TGCGCCAGCAGCTTGGAGGGGGCAGGGGGCGTGAGTTCACCCCTCCACTTT.